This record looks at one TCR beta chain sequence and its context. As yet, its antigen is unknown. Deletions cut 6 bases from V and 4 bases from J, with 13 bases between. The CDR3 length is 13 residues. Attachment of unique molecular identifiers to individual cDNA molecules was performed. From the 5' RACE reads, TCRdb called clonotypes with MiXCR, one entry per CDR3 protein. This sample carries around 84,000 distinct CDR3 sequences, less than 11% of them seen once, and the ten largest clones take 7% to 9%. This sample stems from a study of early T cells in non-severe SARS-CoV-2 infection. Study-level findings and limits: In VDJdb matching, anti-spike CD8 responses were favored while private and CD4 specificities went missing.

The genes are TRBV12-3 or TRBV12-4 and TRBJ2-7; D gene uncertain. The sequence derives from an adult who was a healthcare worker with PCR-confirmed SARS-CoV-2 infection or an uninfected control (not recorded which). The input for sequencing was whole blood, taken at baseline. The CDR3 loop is CASRELGSYEQYF. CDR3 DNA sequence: TGTGCCAGCAGGGAGTTGGGGTCGTACGAGCAGTACTTC.